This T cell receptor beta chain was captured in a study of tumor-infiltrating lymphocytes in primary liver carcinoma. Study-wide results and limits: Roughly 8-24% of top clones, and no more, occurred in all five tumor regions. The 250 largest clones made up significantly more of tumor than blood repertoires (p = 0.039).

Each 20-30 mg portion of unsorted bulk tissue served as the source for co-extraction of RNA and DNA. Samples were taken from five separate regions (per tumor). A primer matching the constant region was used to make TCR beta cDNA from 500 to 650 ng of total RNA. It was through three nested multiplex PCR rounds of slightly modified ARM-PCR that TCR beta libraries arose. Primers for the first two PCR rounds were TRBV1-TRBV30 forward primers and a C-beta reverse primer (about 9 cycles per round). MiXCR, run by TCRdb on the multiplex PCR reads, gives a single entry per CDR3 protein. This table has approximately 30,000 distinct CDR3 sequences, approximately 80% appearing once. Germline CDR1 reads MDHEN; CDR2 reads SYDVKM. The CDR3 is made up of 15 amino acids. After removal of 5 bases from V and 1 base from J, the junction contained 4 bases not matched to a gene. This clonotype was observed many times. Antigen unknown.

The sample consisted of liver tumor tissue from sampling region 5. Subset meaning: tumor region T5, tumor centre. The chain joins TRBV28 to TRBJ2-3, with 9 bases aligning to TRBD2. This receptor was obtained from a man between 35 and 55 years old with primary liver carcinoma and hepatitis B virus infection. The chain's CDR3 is CASSQLAGGTDTQYF. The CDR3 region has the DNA TGTGCCAGCAGTCAACTAGCGGGTGGCACAGATACGCAGTATTTT.